This entry lists 27 T cell receptor beta chains sequenced from one sample in a study of T cell responses to AZD1222 COVID-19 vaccine. This table comes from immunoSEQ multiplex PCR, and its TCRdb copy is limited to in-frame clones, with some not included. The repertoire holds 90,000 to 150,000 clones, with 70% to 90% as singletons. The sequences come from peripheral blood, collected 28 days after the second AZD1222 dose. The receptors come from an adult who received the AZD1222 COVID-19 vaccine.

The genes are TRBV6-5 and TRBJ2-1; TRBD1 or TRBD2 may be the D gene (5 bases each). In germline, CDR1 is MNHEY, CDR2 SVGAGI. This CDR3 is 15 amino acids long. Trimming shortened V by 2 bases and J by 6 bases, and 14 bases separated the two germline ends. The CDR3 DNA reads as TGTGCCAGCAGTTACGAGAGGGGAGTTCTCAATGAGCAGTTCTTC. Its translation is CASSYERGVLNEQFF.

The chain recombines TRBV30 with TRBJ2-3, with D uncertain. CDR3 length equals 12 residues. With 2 bases removed from V and 5 bases from J, the gap between germline ends came to 8 bases. Germline values: CDR1 GTSNPN, CDR2 SVGIG (reference sequence). CDR3 sequence reads: CAWSRDKDTQYF. The DNA for the CDR3 is TGTGCCTGGAGTAGGGATAAAGATACGCAGTATTTT.

The genes are TRBV27 and TRBJ1-3, with TRBD1 identical over 9 bases. The CDR3 is 16 amino acids. Germline CDR1 reads MNHEY; CDR2 reads SMNVEV (reference sequence). V shed 5 bases, J shed 4 bases, and the junction held 9 bases outside the gene matches. The CDR3: CASSRAGTGIGNTIYF. The DNA of the CDR3 is TGTGCCAGCAGTAGGGCCGGGACAGGGATCGGAAACACCATATATTTT.

V and J are TRBV18 and TRBJ2-5, with 11 bases fitting TRBD1. Germline V gene sequence: CDR1 KGHSH, CDR2 LQKENI. V dropped 9 bases and J dropped 2; count of bases not matched to a gene: 5. The CDR3 is 14 amino acids. The DNA for the CDR3 is TGTGCCAGTCGCCGGGACAGGGGGCAAGAGACCCAGTACTTC. Translating it yields CASRRDRGQETQYF.

This chain links TRBV6-6 with TRBJ1-6; D is unclear. The CDR3 sequence is 13 residues long. Germline-derived CDR1 and CDR2 are MNHNY and SVGAGI (reference sequence). Trimming took off 5 bases at V and 7 bases at J, with 9 bases between the two ends. CDR3 nucleotides: TGTGCCAGCAGTCAGGAAGAGAATTCACCCCTCCACTTT. Translating it yields CASSQEENSPLHF.

The chain carries TRBV6-2 or TRBV6-3 and TRBJ1-5, with D maybe TRBD1 (5 bases). The germline V gene has CDR1 MNHEY and CDR2 SVGEGT. V lost 2 bases, J lost 1 base, and 6 bases lay in between. There are 14 residues in the CDR3. The CDR3 here is CASSYGGSNQPQHF. The CDR3 bases are TGTGCCAGCAGTTACGGGGGGAGCAATCAGCCCCAGCATTTT.

The CDR3: CASSPSQGDEQYF. The CDR3 region has the DNA TGTGCCAGCAGCCCTTCACAGGGAGACGAGCAGTACTTC. The chain combines TRBV4-2 with TRBJ2-7; D may be TRBD1 (6 bases). Per germline, CDR1 LGHNA and CDR2 YNFKEQ. V was clipped by 4 bases and J by 5 bases, with 12 bases between them. CDR3 length equals 13 residues.

The chain employs TRBV2 and TRBJ1-2; 9 bases agree with TRBD1. CDR3 length equals 12 residues. Germline V gene sequence: CDR1 SNHLY, CDR2 FYNNEI. J lost 5 bases, V lost 8 bases, and 3 bases had no gene match. CDR3 DNA sequence: TGTGCCAGCGACGGGACAGGGTATGGCTACACCTTC. It yields the protein CASDGTGYGYTF.

The CDR3 here is CASSPYRDSTDTQYF. Here the CDR3 DNA reads TGTGCCAGCAGCCCCTACAGGGACAGCACAGATACGCAGTATTTT. J is TRBJ2-3 and V is TRBV3-1 (or the pseudogene TRBV3-2); tentative D call: TRBD1 (6 bases). V was trimmed by 4 bases and J by 0 bases, leaving 11 bases between them. The CDR3 consists of 15 residues. In germline, CDR1 is LGHDT, CDR2 YNNKEL (reference sequence).

This rearrangement joins TRBV30 to TRBJ1-1; D not resolved. V was cut by 4 bases and J by 1 base, with 7 bases left in between. The CDR3 has 12 amino acids. CDR1 and CDR2 (germline): GTSNPN, SVGIG (reference sequence). CDR3 in DNA: TGTGCCTGGACCCGGGGGAACACTGAAGCTTTCTTT. It encodes CAWTRGNTEAFF. The full variable domain, its missing parts supplied by reference TRBV30 and TRBJ1-1, is SQTIHQWPATLVQPVGSPLSLECTVEGTSNPNLYWYRQAAGRGLQLLFYSVGIGQISSEVPQNLSASRPQDRQFILSSKKLLLSDSGFYLCAWTRGNTEAFFGQGTRLTVV.

The chain is built from TRBV20-1 and TRBJ2-3; no firm D call. This CDR3 contains 11 residues. V dropped 6 bases and J dropped 4 bases, with 8 bases sitting between them. CDR1 is DFQATT and CDR2 is SNEGSKA in the germline V gene (reference sequence). In DNA form, the CDR3 reads TGCAGTGCGCACGATGCAGATACGCAGTATTTT. This translates into CSAHDADTQYF.

The J gene is TRBJ1-6, the V gene TRBV2; D gene uncertain. Germline V gene sequence: CDR1 SNHLY, CDR2 FYNNEI. V was trimmed by 7 bases and J by 3 bases, leaving 10 bases between them. The CDR3 is 14 amino acids. The CDR3 protein is CASIRQLYNSPLHF. CDR3 in DNA: TGTGCCAGCATTCGCCAGCTCTATAATTCACCCCTCCACTTT.

The rearrangement uses TRBV7-2 and TRBJ1-1; TRBD1 is a possible D gene (6 bases). CDR3 length: 13 amino acids. Germline V lookup: CDR1 SGHTA, CDR2 FQGNSA. Trimming took 5 bases from V and 6 from J, leaving 13 bases between them. The CDR3: CASSQWGGPEAFF. DNA for the CDR3: TGTGCCAGCAGCCAATGGGGGGGGCCTGAAGCTTTCTTT. Based on the CDR3 plus reference TRBV7-2 and TRBJ1-1, the full variable domain is GAGVSQSPSNKVTEKGKDVELRCDPISGHTALYWYRQSLGQGLEFLIYFQGNSAPDKSGLPSDRFSAERTGGSVSTLTIQRTQQEDSAVYLCASSQWGGPEAFFGQGTRLTVV.

The CDR3 DNA reads TGTGCCAGCAGTGACTCGGCAGGGGAACAAGAGACCCAGTACTTC. This gives the protein CASSDSAGEQETQYF. The rearrangement joins TRBV6-4 to TRBJ2-5, with D perhaps TRBD1 (6 bases). Germline assignment: CDR1 MRHNA and CDR2 SNTAGT. Trimming stripped 0 bases from V and 2 bases from J, with 10 bases between. CDR3 length: 15 residues.

V gene TRBV4-1 combines with J gene TRBJ2-1; D not resolved. The germline V gene has CDR1 MGHRA and CDR2 YSYEKL. The V gene lost 0 bases and the J gene lost 3 bases, with 12 bases spanning the gap. The CDR3 spans 16 residues. The CDR3 loop reads CASSQDGSKIYNEQFF. CDR3 DNA sequence: TGCGCCAGCAGCCAAGACGGGTCTAAGATCTACAATGAGCAGTTCTTC.

V and J are TRBV19 and TRBJ1-5, with TRBD1 matching over 7 bases. J gave up 1 base and V 4 bases, and 7 bases lay outside the gene matches. In germline, CDR1 is LNHDA, CDR2 SQIVND (reference sequence). CDR3 length equals 16 residues. Written as DNA, the CDR3 is TGTGCCAGTAGTAGGGTAGGGGGCACGAGCAATCAGCCCCAGCATTTT. It translates to CASSRVGGTSNQPQHF.

The J gene is TRBJ2-5, the V gene TRBV6-6, with D tentatively TRBD2 (7 bases). The CDR3 runs 16 residues. Trimming left V 4 bases short and J 5 bases short, with 20 bases between. Germline CDR1 is MNHNY and CDR2 is SVGAGI (reference sequence). CDR3 bases: TGTGCCAGCAGTTTGGGGGGGGGCCGATCGCAGGAGACCCAGTACTTC. Amino acids: CASSLGGGRSQETQYF.

CDR3 sequence reads: CASSKAPAYEQYF. CDR3 in DNA: TGTGCCAGCAGCAAAGCCCCAGCCTACGAGCAGTACTTC. The rearrangement uses TRBV21-1 and TRBJ2-7; whether TRBD1, the table's D call, matches the DNA was not checked. TRBV21-1 has pseudogene status. CDR3 size: 13 residues.

Remarks on this clone: In the same sample, other DNA sequences code for this CDR3. This rearrangement joins TRBV19 to TRBJ1-2, with 7 bases identical to TRBD1. With 7 bases clipped from V and 3 bases from J, the junction kept 5 bases outside the gene matches. The CDR3 is 13 residues long. Looked up from germline, CDR1 is LNHDA and CDR2 is SQIVND (reference sequence). The CDR3 bases are TGTGCCAGTAAACAGGGGCTTTACTATGGCTACACCTTC. Translated: CASKQGLYYGYTF.

The J gene is TRBJ2-7, the V gene TRBV4-1, with D perhaps assigned TRBD1 or TRBD2 (5 bases each). Germline V gene sequence: CDR1 MGHRA, CDR2 YSYEKL. Trimming removed 1 base at V and 7 bases at J, with 11 bases between. The length of the CDR3 is 13 residues. CDR3 sequence: CASSQGEGWEQYF. CDR3 nucleotide sequence: TGCGCCAGCAGCCAAGGCGAGGGGTGGGAGCAGTACTTC.

J is TRBJ2-5 and V is TRBV7-6; TRBD1 matches 8 bases. CDR1 is SGHVS and CDR2 is FNYEAQ in the germline V gene. With V trimmed by 5 bases and J by 2 bases, 7 bases remained unmatched. This CDR3 comprises 15 residues. This CDR3 reads CASSERTGTQETQYF. The CDR3 nucleotides are TGTGCCAGCAGCGAAAGGACAGGGACACAAGAGACCCAGTACTTC.

This clone came up a few times. The chain is built from TRBV5-1 and TRBJ1-1; D ambiguous. Trimming pared 0 bases from V and 4 bases from J, leaving 13 bases between. There are 15 residues in the CDR3. Germline CDR1 SGHRS, CDR2 YFSETQ. CDR3 sequence (DNA): TGCGCCAGCAGCTTGGCTGCCGGGAGAGGCACTGAAGCTTTCTTT. The encoded protein is CASSLAAGRGTEAFF.

The rearrangement joins TRBV28 to TRBJ1-1, with D unresolved. Germline-derived CDR1 and CDR2 are MDHEN and SYDVKM. CDR3 length: 15 amino acids. The ends were cut back, 2 bases at V and 1 base at J, with 11 bases in the middle. Here the CDR3 DNA reads TGTGCCAGCAGTTTAATTGGTGGAGCGAACACTGAAGCTTTCTTT. It encodes CASSLIGGANTEAFF.

The chain carries TRBV6-1 and TRBJ1-5; D is uncertain. The CDR3 sequence is 13 residues long. The germline V gene has CDR1 MNHNS and CDR2 SASEGT. V shed 5 bases and J shed 5 bases, with 10 bases lying between them. CDR3 sequence reads: CASSSPEDQPQHF. The CDR3 DNA sequence: TGTGCCAGCAGTTCGCCCGAAGATCAGCCCCAGCATTTT.

This sequence joins TRBV7-2 and TRBJ2-1, with TRBD2 matching over 11 bases. V dropped 0 bases and J dropped 5; count of bases not matched to a gene: 12. The CDR3 totals 19 residues. Looked up from germline, CDR1 is SGHTA and CDR2 is FQGNSA. The CDR3 region is CASSLAKPFSGGADNEQFF. In nucleotides, the CDR3 is TGTGCCAGCAGCTTAGCCAAACCGTTTAGCGGGGGGGCCGACAATGAGCAGTTCTTC.

The chain recombines TRBV6-5 with TRBJ2-2; D is possibly TRBD2 (6 bases). Per the germline V gene, CDR1 is MNHEY and CDR2 is SVGAGI. The V gene lost 6 bases and the J gene lost 8 bases, with 19 bases spanning the gap. This CDR3 has 15 amino acids. The CDR3 here is CASRNFGLGGGELFF. The DNA of the CDR3 is TGTGCCAGCAGAAATTTTGGACTTGGAGGGGGGGAGCTGTTTTTT.

V is TRBV30 and J is TRBJ1-2; D remains unclear. Germline V lookup: CDR1 GTSNPN, CDR2 SVGIG (reference sequence). V was shortened by 7 bases and J by 5 bases, with 11 bases between the two germline ends. The CDR3 is 11 residues long. CDR3 nucleotide sequence: TGTGCCTCAAACCTGGGATATGGCTACACCTTC. It is translated as CASNLGYGYTF.